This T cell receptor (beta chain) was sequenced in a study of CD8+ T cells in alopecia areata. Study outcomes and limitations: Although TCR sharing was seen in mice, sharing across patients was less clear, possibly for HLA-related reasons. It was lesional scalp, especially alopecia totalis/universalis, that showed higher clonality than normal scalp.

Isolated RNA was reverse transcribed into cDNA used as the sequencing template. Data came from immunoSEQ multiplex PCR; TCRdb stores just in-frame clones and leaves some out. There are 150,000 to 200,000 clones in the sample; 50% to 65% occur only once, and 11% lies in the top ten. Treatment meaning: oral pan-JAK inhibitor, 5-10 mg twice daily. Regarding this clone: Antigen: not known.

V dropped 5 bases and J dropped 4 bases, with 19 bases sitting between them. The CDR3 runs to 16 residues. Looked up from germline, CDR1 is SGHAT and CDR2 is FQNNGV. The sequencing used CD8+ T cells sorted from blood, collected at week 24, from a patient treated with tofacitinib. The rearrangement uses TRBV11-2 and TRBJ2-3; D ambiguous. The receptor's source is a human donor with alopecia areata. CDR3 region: CASSARSPQSADTQYF. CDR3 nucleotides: TGTGCCAGCAGCGCCCGATCCCCTCAATCGGCAGATACGCAGTATTTT.